These 10 T cell receptor beta chains were sequenced from one sample in a study of T cell changes during pregnancy in multiple sclerosis. The protocol was immunoSEQ multiplex PCR, while the TCRdb copy is restricted to in-frame clones and leaves out a portion. The repertoire has 45,000 to 60,000 clones, around 92% of them found once; the top ten carry about 0.69%. The source material was CD4+ T cells from peripheral blood mononuclear cells, sampled in the third trimester of pregnancy. The source of these receptors is a female donor with multiple sclerosis, enrolled in a pregnancy study.

This chain uses TRBV18 with TRBJ1-2; D possibly corresponds to TRBD1 (5 bases). This CDR3 is 13 amino acids long. V was clipped by 3 bases and J by 8 bases, with 13 bases between them. Germline-derived CDR1 and CDR2 are KGHSH and LQKENI. This CDR3 is CASSPTDMEGYTF. The CDR3 nucleotides read TGTGCCAGCTCACCCACGGACATGGAGGGCTACACCTTC.

The CDR3 bases are TGTGCCAGCAGCACCCCTAAGGCGGCAGCCTTCGGGGATACGCAGTATTTT. This encodes CASSTPKAAAFGDTQYF. The V and J genes are TRBV28 and TRBJ2-3; no clear D. The V gene lost 6 bases and the J gene lost 6 bases, with 25 bases spanning the gap. The CDR3 covers 17 residues. From germline, CDR1 is MDHEN and CDR2 SYDVKM.

The chain uses TRBV11-2 and TRBJ2-1, with 8 bases lining up with TRBD2. Germline values: CDR1 SGHAT, CDR2 FQNNGV. The CDR3 is 15 amino acids. Germline trimming cut 5 bases from V and 8 bases from J; bases unmatched to any gene: 11. CDR3 in DNA: TGTGCCAGCAGCCCCGGACTAGCCCCCGGTTATGAGCAGTTCTTC. Protein sequence: CASSPGLAPGYEQFF.

The rearrangement uses TRBV29-1 and TRBJ2-7, with 8 positions matching TRBD2. The length of the CDR3 is 11 residues. Germline loops: CDR1 SQVTM, CDR2 ANQGSEA. Losses at the gene ends were 5 bases for V and 3 bases for J; bases not matched to a gene: 0. The CDR3 protein is CSVRGGYEQYF. In nucleotides, the CDR3 is TGCAGCGTTCGGGGGGGCTACGAGCAGTACTTC.

The rearrangement uses TRBV28 and TRBJ2-2; 8 nucleotides agree with TRBD1. V lost 2 bases, J lost 0 bases, and 8 bases stayed unmatched. CDR3 length equals 18 residues. Looked up from germline, CDR1 is MDHEN and CDR2 is SYDVKM. CDR3 DNA: TGTGCCAGCAGTTTAAGGCAGGGGGCCGTCTCGAACACCGGGGAGCTGTTTTTT. This gives the protein CASSLRQGAVSNTGELFF.

This clone was counted between two and nine times. The chain joins TRBV5-3 to TRBJ1-1; tentatively, D is TRBD1 (6 bases). TRBV5-3 is labeled an ORF, and its function is uncertain. The CDR3 sequence is 14 residues long. Deletions cut 3 bases from V and 5 bases from J, with 14 bases between. CDR3 residues: CARSSPTGLTEAFF. CDR3 nucleotides: TGTGCCAGAAGCTCACCCACAGGGTTAACTGAAGCTTTCTTT.

The chain's CDR3 is CASTKDSTYEQYF. The CDR3 nucleotides are TGTGCCAGCACGAAGGACTCAACCTACGAGCAGTACTTC. The V and J genes are TRBV2 and TRBJ2-7; weak D call: TRBD2 (5 bases). The CDR3 consists of 13 residues. V lost 7 bases and J lost 2, with 12 bases in between. The germline V gene encodes CDR1 SNHLY and CDR2 FYNNEI.

The V and J genes are TRBV5-1 and TRBJ2-6; TRBD1 matches at 9 bases. Germline-derived CDR1 and CDR2 are SGHRS and YFSETQ. V gave up 4 bases and J gave up 3 bases; unmatched junction bases: 5. The CDR3 contains 16 residues. The CDR3 here is CASSLQGAVGANVLTF. The CDR3 coding sequence is TGCGCCAGCAGCCTACAGGGGGCGGTTGGGGCCAACGTCCTGACTTTC.

The rearrangement joins TRBV28 to TRBJ1-1; D remains ambiguous. Trimming left V 5 bases short and J 3 bases short, with 16 bases between. CDR1 and CDR2 (germline): MDHEN, SYDVKM. The CDR3 sequence is 15 residues long. CDR3 DNA: TGTGCCAGCAGTCCACTCGGGAGCCCAGACACTGAAGCTTTCTTT. Its translation: CASSPLGSPDTEAFF. Complete variable domain (other parts from reference TRBV28 and TRBJ1-1): DVKVTQSSRYLVKRTGEKVFLECVQDMDHENMFWYRQDPGLGLRLIYFSYDVKMKEKGDIPEGYSVSREKKERFSLILESASTNQTSMYLCASSPLGSPDTEAFFGQGTRLTVV.

The V call is TRBV5-4, the J call TRBJ1-4; 7 bases fit TRBD1. The CDR3 runs 15 residues. Looked up from germline, CDR1 is SGHNT and CDR2 is YYREEE (reference sequence). The J segment lost 7 bases and the V segment lost 1 base, leaving 7 bases of the junction unmatched. CDR3 sequence reads: CASSLSTGRSEKLFF. CDR3 nucleotides: TGTGCCAGCAGCTTGTCGACAGGGAGGAGTGAAAAACTGTTTTTT.